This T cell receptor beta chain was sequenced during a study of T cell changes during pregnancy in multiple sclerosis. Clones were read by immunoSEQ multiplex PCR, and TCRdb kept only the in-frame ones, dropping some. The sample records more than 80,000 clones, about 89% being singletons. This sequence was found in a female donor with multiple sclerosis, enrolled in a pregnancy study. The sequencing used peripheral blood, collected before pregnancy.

In nucleotides, the CDR3 is TGTGCCAGCAGCCTCAATCTAGAGAATGAGCAGTTCTTC. This translates into CASSLNLENEQFF. The J gene is TRBJ2-1, the V gene TRBV11-1; D uncertain. Trimming took 5 bases from V and 7 from J, leaving 12 bases between them. CDR1 is SGHAT, CDR2 FQDESV, per germline (reference sequence). The CDR3 spans 13 residues.